The next 4 T cell receptor beta chains were all read from a single sample in a study of long-term antiretroviral therapy in people with HIV. Researchers report immunoSEQ v3.0 was run at survey level. Measured with immunoSEQ multiplex PCR; TCRdb has only the in-frame clones, and not every one. In the table there are about 16,000 clones, more than 75% of which are singletons. The specimen comprised unsorted PBMCs, sampled 0.7 years before starting antiretroviral therapy. These TCRs come from a man aged 50 or older with HIV.

In this sample, this clone turned up a few times. The chain is built from TRBV25-1 and TRBJ2-7; no clear D. The CDR3 sequence is 13 residues long. Germline values: CDR1 MGHDK, CDR2 SYGVNS. Trimming removed 1 base from V and 0 bases from J, with 4 bases in between. The CDR3 DNA reads TGTGCCAGCAGTGAATCGAGCTCCTACGAGCAGTACTTC. Encoded protein: CASSESSSYEQYF.

The V call is TRBV15, the J call TRBJ1-5; TRBD1 matches 8 bases. Losses at the gene ends were 5 bases for V and 4 bases for J; bases not matched to a gene: 10. This CDR3 has 16 residues. CDR1 LNHNV and CDR2 YYDKDF come from the germline V gene (reference sequence). The CDR3 protein is CATSSYGTGANQPQHF. CDR3 DNA: TGTGCCACCAGCTCTTATGGGACAGGCGCTAATCAGCCCCAGCATTTT.

The chain has TRBV5-4 and TRBJ2-3; 7 bases are shared with TRBD1. The germline CDR1 and CDR2 sequences are SGHNT and YYREEE (reference sequence). This CDR3 contains 16 residues. V dropped 2 bases and J dropped 3; count of bases not matched to a gene: 9. This CDR3 is CASSLYRGKTTDTQYF. CDR3 DNA sequence: TGTGCCAGCAGCTTATACAGGGGCAAAACAACAGATACGCAGTATTTT.

The chain carries TRBV13 and TRBJ1-2, with 8 bases that match TRBD1. Germline V gene lookup returns CDR1 PRHDT and CDR2 FYEKMQ (reference sequence). The CDR3 is made up of 16 amino acids. Trimming took 1 base from V and 2 from J; bases not matched to a gene: 6. CDR3 protein: CASSLVVQGANYGYTF. The CDR3 DNA is TGTGCCAGCAGCTTAGTGGTCCAGGGGGCAAACTATGGCTACACCTTC.